What follows are 15 T cell receptor beta chains derived from one specimen sequenced in a study of control samples from healthy donors and cancer patients. Profiled with immunoSEQ multiplex PCR; TCRdb holds only in-frame clones, not every one. The data hold more than 95,000 clones, with approximately 93% observed a single time. Material: blood. These receptors were collected from a man aged 30-40 years in good health.

This clone has a single count. The chain is built from TRBV6-5 and TRBJ2-7, with D possibly being TRBD1 or TRBD2 (5 bases each). Trimming stripped 5 bases from V and 2 bases from J, with 13 bases between. This CDR3 is 14 amino acids long. Germline lookup yields CDR1 MNHEY and CDR2 SVGAGI. The CDR3 DNA is TGTGCCAGCAGTAAACCGGGACGGACCTACGAGCAGTACTTC. Its translation: CASSKPGRTYEQYF.

CDR3 coding DNA: TGTGCCAGCAGCCAAGAAGGGGACAGCCGTTCACCCCTCCACTTT. Encoded protein: CASSQEGDSRSPLHF. The rearrangement links TRBV3-1 (or the pseudogene TRBV3-2) to TRBJ1-6; 7 nucleotides align to TRBD1. The CDR3 contains 15 residues. The ends lost 0 bases at V and 9 bases at J; junction bases unmatched: 5. The germline V gene encodes CDR1 LGHDT and CDR2 YNNKEL (reference sequence).

The gene calls are TRBV28 and TRBJ1-5; D gene ambiguous. V lost 2 bases to trimming and J lost 0 bases, with 11 bases between them. This CDR3 comprises 16 residues. Per germline, CDR1 MDHEN and CDR2 SYDVKM. DNA for the CDR3: TGTGCCAGCAGTTTAATCTCATGGACTAGCAATCAGCCCCAGCATTTT. Translation: CASSLISWTSNQPQHF.

The chain carries TRBV27 and TRBJ2-1; D might be TRBD1 (5 bases). This CDR3 is 15 amino acids long. Between the trimmed V and J ends, which lost 7 bases and 6 bases, there was a span of 19 bases. Germline V gives CDR1 MNHEY, CDR2 SMNVEV (reference sequence). CDR3 amino acids: CASTPLASDINEQFF. Here the CDR3 DNA reads TGTGCCAGCACCCCTCTTGCGTCGGACATCAATGAGCAGTTCTTC.

This sequence joins TRBV6-5 and TRBJ2-1; TRBD1 matches at 8 bases. The CDR3 has 15 residues. CDR1 and CDR2 (germline): MNHEY, SVGAGI. V dropped 3 bases and J dropped 5; count of bases not matched to a gene: 6. CDR3 nucleotide sequence: TGTGCCAGCAGTTATGGCCAGGGGGCGAACAATGAGCAGTTCTTC. Encoded protein: CASSYGQGANNEQFF.

The chain recombines TRBV5-1 with TRBJ1-2; 9 positions agree with TRBD1. Germline CDR1 and CDR2: SGHRS and YFSETQ. The CDR3 runs to 15 residues. V was clipped by 2 bases and J by 8 bases; unmatched bases: 10. The CDR3 DNA reads TGCGCCAGCAGCTTTTTGACAGGGGGTGGGGGCGGCTACACCTTC. This gives the protein CASSFLTGGGGGYTF.

The chain employs TRBV7-3 and TRBJ1-6; D is perhaps TRBD1 (6 bases). The CDR3 runs to 19 residues. The germline V gene encodes CDR1 SGHTA and CDR2 FQGTGA. V was clipped by 2 bases and J by 2 bases, with 19 bases between them. CDR3 region: CASSLVGGPKGTYNSPLHF. CDR3 bases: TGTGCCAGCAGCTTAGTCGGGGGCCCAAAGGGCACCTATAATTCACCCCTCCACTTT.

Only one count was recorded for this clone. This sequence joins TRBV5-1 and TRBJ2-7; TRBD2 is a possible D gene (5 bases). Germline CDR1 reads SGHRS; CDR2 reads YFSETQ. The CDR3 is 13 amino acids. V lost 3 bases and J 3 bases, leaving 10 bases between the germline ends. CDR3 in DNA: TGCGCCAGCAGCTACGGCGGGTTCTACGAGCAGTACTTC. It translates to CASSYGGFYEQYF. The full variable domain, with the rest looked up from reference TRBV5-1 and TRBJ2-7, is KAGVTQTPRYLIKTRGQQVTLSCSPISGHRSVSWYQQTPGQGLQFLFEYFSETQRNKGNFPGRFSGRQFSNSRSEMNVSTLELGDSALYLCASSYGGFYEQYFGPGTRLTVT.

This chain connects TRBV5-8 to TRBJ2-3; D is uncertain. CDR1 and CDR2 (germline): SGHTS, YDEGEE. V lost 1 base and J lost 2, with 17 bases in between. This CDR3 is 17 amino acids long. DNA for the CDR3: TGTGCCAGCAGCTTGTATGCGGCTCCGAGTCCCACAGATACGCAGTATTTT. It specifies CASSLYAAPSPTDTQYF.

The chain recombines TRBV10-1 with TRBJ2-3, with no clear D. CDR3 length equals 15 residues. Trimming removed 2 bases at V and 2 bases at J, with 11 bases between. Germline V CDR1 and CDR2: WNHNN, SYGVQD (reference sequence). CDR3 region: CASSETNSFTDTQYF. In DNA, the CDR3 is TGCGCCAGCAGTGAGACTAACAGTTTCACAGATACGCAGTATTTT.

The chain uses TRBV7-2 and TRBJ2-5; 7 nucleotides agree with TRBD1. The V gene end was trimmed by 5 bases and the J gene end by 4 bases; junction bases not matched to a gene: 10. The germline CDR1 and CDR2 sequences are SGHTA and FQGNSA. The CDR3 consists of 15 residues. The CDR3 loop reads CASSLPQGLLETQYF. CDR3 in DNA: TGTGCCAGCAGCCTACCACAGGGGTTGTTAGAGACCCAGTACTTC.

The chain uses TRBV28 and TRBJ1-1; a weak D match, TRBD1 (5 bases). The V end lost 6 bases, the J end lost 3 bases, and 23 bases lay between the germline ends. The length of the CDR3 is 17 residues. CDR1 is MDHEN and CDR2 is SYDVKM in the germline V gene. This CDR3 reads CASSYRTRGLGHTEAFF. In DNA, the CDR3 is TGTGCCAGCAGCTACCGAACCCGGGGACTTGGTCACACTGAAGCTTTCTTT. Full variable domain (remainder filled in from reference TRBV28 and TRBJ1-1): DVKVTQSSRYLVKRTGEKVFLECVQDMDHENMFWYRQDPGLGLRLIYFSYDVKMKEKGDIPEGYSVSREKKERFSLILESASTNQTSMYLCASSYRTRGLGHTEAFFGQGTRLTVV.

The chain is built from TRBV5-8 and TRBJ1-5; 7 bases align to TRBD1. Trimming at V came to 4 bases and at J to 6 bases, leaving 16 bases not matched to a gene. Germline CDR1 SGHTS, CDR2 YDEGEE. The CDR3 is 17 amino acids. The CDR3: CASSLRGRETRGQPQHF. The CDR3 DNA reads TGTGCCAGCAGCCTGAGGGGGCGGGAGACTCGAGGTCAGCCCCAGCATTTT.

This chain uses TRBV12-5 with TRBJ1-4; D gene uncertain. V was cut by 6 bases and J by 1 base, with 12 bases left in between. Germline values: CDR1 LGHNT, CDR2 FRNRAP. The CDR3 extends over 15 amino acids. CDR3 in amino acids: CASGRRHGTNEKLFF. The CDR3 coding sequence is TGTGCTAGTGGCCGAAGACACGGAACTAATGAAAAACTGTTTTTT.

The rearrangement uses TRBV5-1 and TRBJ2-7; 7 bases match TRBD1. This CDR3 is 14 amino acids long. The V gene's germline CDR1 is SGHRS and CDR2 YFSETQ. V shed 0 bases, J shed 5 bases, and the junction held 5 bases outside the gene matches. The CDR3 DNA is TGCGCCAGCAGCTTGGACCAGGGGGTGAACGAGCAGTACTTC. Translated: CASSLDQGVNEQYF.